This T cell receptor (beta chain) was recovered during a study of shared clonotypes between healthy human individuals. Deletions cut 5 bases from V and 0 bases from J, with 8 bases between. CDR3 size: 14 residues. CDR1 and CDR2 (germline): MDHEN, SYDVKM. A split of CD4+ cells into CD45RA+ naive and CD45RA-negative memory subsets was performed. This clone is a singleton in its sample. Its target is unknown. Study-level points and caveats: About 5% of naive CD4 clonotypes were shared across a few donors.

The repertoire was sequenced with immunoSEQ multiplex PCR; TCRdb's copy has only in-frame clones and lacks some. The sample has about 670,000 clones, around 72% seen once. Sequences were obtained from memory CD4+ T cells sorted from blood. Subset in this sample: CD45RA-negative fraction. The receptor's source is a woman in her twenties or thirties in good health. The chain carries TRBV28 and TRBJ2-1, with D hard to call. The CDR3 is CASSPVPSYNEQFF. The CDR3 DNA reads TGTGCCAGCAGTCCCGTCCCCTCCTACAATGAGCAGTTCTTC. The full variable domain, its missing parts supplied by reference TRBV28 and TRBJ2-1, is DVKVTQSSRYLVKRTGEKVFLECVQDMDHENMFWYRQDPGLGLRLIYFSYDVKMKEKGDIPEGYSVSREKKERFSLILESASTNQTSMYLCASSPVPSYNEQFFGPGTRLTVL.